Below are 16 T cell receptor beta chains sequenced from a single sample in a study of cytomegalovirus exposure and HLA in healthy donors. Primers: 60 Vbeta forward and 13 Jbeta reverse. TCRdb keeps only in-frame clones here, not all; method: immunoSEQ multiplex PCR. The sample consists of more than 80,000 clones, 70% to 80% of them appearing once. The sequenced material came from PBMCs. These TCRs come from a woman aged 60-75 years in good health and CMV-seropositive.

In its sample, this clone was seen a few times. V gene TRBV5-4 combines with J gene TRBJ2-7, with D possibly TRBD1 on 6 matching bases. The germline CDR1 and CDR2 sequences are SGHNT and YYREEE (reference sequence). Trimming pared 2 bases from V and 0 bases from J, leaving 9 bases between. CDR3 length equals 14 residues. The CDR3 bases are TGTGCCAGCAGCTTAGTGGGGGCCTCCTACGAGCAGTACTTC. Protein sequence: CASSLVGASYEQYF.

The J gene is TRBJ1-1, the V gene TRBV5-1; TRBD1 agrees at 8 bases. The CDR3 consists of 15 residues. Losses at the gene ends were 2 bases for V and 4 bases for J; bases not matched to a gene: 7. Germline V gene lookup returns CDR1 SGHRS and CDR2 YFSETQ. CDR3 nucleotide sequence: TGCGCCAGCAGCTTCGACAGGGGTTTGATCACTGAAGCTTTCTTT. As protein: CASSFDRGLITEAFF.

The CDR3 loop is CASSQVTSGIYF. CDR3 coding DNA: TGTGCCAGCAGCCAAGTAACTAGCGGGATTTACTTC. This sequence joins TRBV14 and TRBJ2-7, with TRBD2 matching over 10 bases. V trimming: 1 base; J trimming: 13 bases; junction bases outside the gene matches: 4. The CDR3 covers 12 residues. CDR1 and CDR2 from the germline V gene are SGHDN and FVKESK.

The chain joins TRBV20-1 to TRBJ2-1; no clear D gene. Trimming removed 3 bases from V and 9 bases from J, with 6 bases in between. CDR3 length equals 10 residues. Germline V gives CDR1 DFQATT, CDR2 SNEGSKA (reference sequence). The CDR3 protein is CSASVREQFF. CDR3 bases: TGCAGTGCTAGTGTGCGTGAGCAGTTCTTC.

CDR3 nucleotides: TGTGCCAGCAGCCCGGGTAGCACAGATACGCAGTATTTT. As protein: CASSPGSTDTQYF. The V call is TRBV7-3, the J call TRBJ2-3; no clear D. V gave up 5 bases and J gave up 0 bases, with 6 bases separating them. Germline V gene sequence: CDR1 SGHTA, CDR2 FQGTGA. CDR3 length equals 13 residues.

CDR3 residues: CATSLEGNTEAFF. DNA for the CDR3: TGTGCCACCAGCCTGGAGGGGAACACTGAAGCTTTCTTT. The V call is TRBV15, the J call TRBJ1-1; D remains unclear. The CDR3 runs 13 residues. The germline gives CDR1 LNHNV, CDR2 YYDKDF (reference sequence). V was clipped by 5 bases and J by 1 base, with 8 bases between them. The whole variable domain, filled in from reference TRBV15 and TRBJ1-1, reads DAMVIQNPRYQVTQFGKPVTLSCSQTLNHNVMYWYQQKSSQAPKLLFHYYDKDFNNEADTPDNFQSRRPNTSFCFLDIRSPGLGDTAMYLCATSLEGNTEAFFGQGTRLTVV.

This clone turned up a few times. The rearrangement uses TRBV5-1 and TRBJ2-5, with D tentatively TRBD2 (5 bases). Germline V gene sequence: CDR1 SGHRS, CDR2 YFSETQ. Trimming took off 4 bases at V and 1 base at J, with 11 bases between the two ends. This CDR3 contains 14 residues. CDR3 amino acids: CASSPGNFQETQYF. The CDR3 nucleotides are TGCGCCAGCAGCCCCGGGAACTTCCAAGAGACCCAGTACTTC.

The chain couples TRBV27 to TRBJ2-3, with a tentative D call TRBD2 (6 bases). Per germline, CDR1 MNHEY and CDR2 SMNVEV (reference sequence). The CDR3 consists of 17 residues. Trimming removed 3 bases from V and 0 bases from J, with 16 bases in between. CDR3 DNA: TGTGCCAGCAGTTTCCCTCACCTAGCGACTAGCACAGATACGCAGTATTTT. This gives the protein CASSFPHLATSTDTQYF.

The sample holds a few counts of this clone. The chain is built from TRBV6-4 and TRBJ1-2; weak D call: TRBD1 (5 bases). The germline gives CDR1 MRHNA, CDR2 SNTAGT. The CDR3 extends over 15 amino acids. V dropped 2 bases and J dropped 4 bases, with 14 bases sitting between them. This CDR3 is CASSDTIQGLYGYTF. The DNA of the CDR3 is TGTGCCAGCAGTGACACCATCCAGGGACTCTATGGCTACACCTTC.

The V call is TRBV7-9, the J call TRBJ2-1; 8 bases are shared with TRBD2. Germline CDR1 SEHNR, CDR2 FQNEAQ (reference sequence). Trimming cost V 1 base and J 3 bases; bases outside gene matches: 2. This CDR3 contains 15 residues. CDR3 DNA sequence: TGTGCCAGCAGCTTAGGCGGGGGGCACTACAATGAGCAGTTCTTC. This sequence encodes CASSLGGGHYNEQFF.

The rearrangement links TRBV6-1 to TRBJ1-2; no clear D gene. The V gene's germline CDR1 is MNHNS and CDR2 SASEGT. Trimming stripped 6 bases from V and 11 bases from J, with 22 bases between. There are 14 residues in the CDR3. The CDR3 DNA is TGTGCCAGCAGGGTTACTAGTTTGGAGGCTGGATACACCTTC. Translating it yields CASRVTSLEAGYTF.

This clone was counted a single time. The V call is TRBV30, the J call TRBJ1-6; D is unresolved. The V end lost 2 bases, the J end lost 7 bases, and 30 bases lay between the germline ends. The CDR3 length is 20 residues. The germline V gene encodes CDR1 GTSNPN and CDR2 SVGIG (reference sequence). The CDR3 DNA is TGTGCCTGGAGTCGCGCTACCTGGAGGGTAAACATCGATACCAATTCACCCCTCCACTTT. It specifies CAWSRATWRVNIDTNSPLHF.

Here the CDR3 reads CASSIRTGATYEQYF. CDR3 sequence (DNA): TGTGCCAGTAGTATCCGGACAGGCGCTACCTACGAGCAGTACTTC. The chain has TRBV19 and TRBJ2-7, with 7 nucleotides matching TRBD1. V was pared by 3 bases and J by 2 bases, with 7 bases of the junction left unmatched. Looked up from germline, CDR1 is LNHDA and CDR2 is SQIVND (reference sequence). The CDR3 has 15 residues.

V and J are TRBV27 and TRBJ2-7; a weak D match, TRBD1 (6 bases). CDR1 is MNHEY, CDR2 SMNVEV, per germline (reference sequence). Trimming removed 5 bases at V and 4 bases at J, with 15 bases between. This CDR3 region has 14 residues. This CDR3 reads CASSQRQARYEQYF. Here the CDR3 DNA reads TGTGCCAGCAGTCAGCGACAGGCCCGGTACGAGCAGTACTTC.

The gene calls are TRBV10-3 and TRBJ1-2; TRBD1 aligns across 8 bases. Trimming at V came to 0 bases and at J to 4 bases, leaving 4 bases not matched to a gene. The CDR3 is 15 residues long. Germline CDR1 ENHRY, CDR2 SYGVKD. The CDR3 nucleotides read TGTGCCATCAGTGAGTCCACAGGGGGTGGCTATGGCTACACCTTC. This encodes CAISESTGGGYGYTF.

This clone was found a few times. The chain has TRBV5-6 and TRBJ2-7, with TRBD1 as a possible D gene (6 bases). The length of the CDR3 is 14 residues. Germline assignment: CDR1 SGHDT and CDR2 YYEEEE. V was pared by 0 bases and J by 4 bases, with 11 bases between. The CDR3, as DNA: TGTGCCAGCAGCTTGGGGACAGCATTTTACGAGCAGTACTTC. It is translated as CASSLGTAFYEQYF.